The 4 T cell receptor beta chains given below trace back to one sample, sequenced in a study of shared clonotypes between healthy human individuals. The table came from immunoSEQ multiplex PCR; TCRdb's copy has only in-frame clones and leaves some out. Of under 1 million clones in the sample, roughly 96% were seen once. Selected positively for CCR7 and CD45RO-negative, naive CD8 cells excluded terminally differentiated effector memory CD45RA+ cells. Input material: naive CD8+ T cells sorted from blood. Every receptor here comes from a man younger than 45 in good health.

V and J are TRBV4-3 and TRBJ2-1; 11 nucleotides agree with TRBD2. The V segment lost 3 bases and the J segment 5 bases; nucleotides outside the gene matches: 6. Germline CDR1 LGHNA, CDR2 YSLEER. There are 16 residues in the CDR3. CDR3 region: CASSHMRTSGHNEQFF. CDR3 coding DNA: TGCGCCAGCAGCCACATGCGGACTAGCGGGCACAATGAGCAGTTCTTC.

The chain uses TRBV15 and TRBJ2-7, with D perhaps matching TRBD1 (5 bases). The germline gives CDR1 LNHNV, CDR2 YYDKDF (reference sequence). The CDR3 is 14 residues long. The ends were cut back, 3 bases at V and 0 bases at J, with 9 bases in the middle. The CDR3 loop is CATSRDMSSYEQYF. The DNA for the CDR3 is TGTGCCACCAGCAGGGACATGAGCTCCTACGAGCAGTACTTC.

The chain joins TRBV4-1 to TRBJ1-3; D uncertain. The V end lost 1 base, the J end lost 9 bases, and 10 bases lay between the germline ends. CDR1 is MGHRA, CDR2 YSYEKL, per germline. The CDR3 spans 13 residues. CDR3 sequence (DNA): TGCGCCAGCAGCCAAGTCCCGTCCCCCACCATATATTTT. Encoded protein: CASSQVPSPTIYF.

The genes are TRBV7-8 and TRBJ1-3, with D possibly being TRBD1 (5 bases). Looked up from germline, CDR1 is SGHVS and CDR2 is FQNEAQ. Trimming removed 4 bases at V and 0 bases at J, with 7 bases between. The CDR3 totals 14 residues. The CDR3 nucleotides read TGTGCCAGCAGCTCCGGGACCTCTGGAAACACCATATATTTT. Translating it yields CASSSGTSGNTIYF.